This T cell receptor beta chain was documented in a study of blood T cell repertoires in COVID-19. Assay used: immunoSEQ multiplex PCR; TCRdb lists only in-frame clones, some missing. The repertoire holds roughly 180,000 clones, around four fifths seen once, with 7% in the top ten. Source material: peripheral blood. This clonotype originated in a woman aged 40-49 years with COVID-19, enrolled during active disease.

The CDR3 sequence is CSVEVPGGEQYF. The CDR3 DNA reads as TGCAGCGTTGAAGTCCCAGGGGGAGAGCAGTACTTC. The rearrangement joins TRBV29-1 to TRBJ2-7; 7 bases match TRBD1. Germline V CDR1 and CDR2: SQVTM, ANQGSEA. The junction had 4 bases not matched to a gene; V was cut back by 1 base and J by 7 bases. The CDR3 length is 12 residues.